A selection of T cell receptor beta chains follows, all from one sample in a study of blood T cells in healthy people across ages. TCRdb fed the 5' RACE reads into MiXCR, producing one record per CDR3 protein. There are 1.8 million or so distinct CDR3 sequences in the sample; roughly two fifths occur only once, and under 30% lies in the top ten. Sequencing was done on a sample of blood. The receptors originated from a human donor in good health. The CDR3 runs from the conserved cysteine through the conserved F or W. A D gene is named only where the DNA matches it firmly. Size is omitted from some rows. Given values are once, few, many or a class for expanded clones.

TRBD2,TRBJ2-5,few,TRBV20-1,TGCAGTGCTAGGGATTTTCGGACTAGCGGGGAGACCCAGTACTTC,CSARDFRTSGETQYF
NA,TRBJ2-5,few,TRBV10-3,TGTGCCATCAGTGTTCGCGGAGGAGGGGGGTTAGAGACCCAGTACTTC,CAISVRGGGGLETQYF
NA,TRBJ2-1,many,TRBV29-1,TGCAGCGTTGAAGATGAGGACAGACGCTCCTACAATGAGCAGTTCTTC,CSVEDEDRRSYNEQFF
NA,TRBJ1-1,few,TRBV7-3,TGTGCCAGCAGCCAAGAGTCACTTATCCAGGGCCCCAACACTGAAGCTTTCTTT,CASSQESLIQGPNTEAFF
TRBD2,TRBJ2-2,NA,TRBV6-5,TGTGCCAGCAGTTATCGAGGGGGACTAGCCCACACCGGGGAGCTGTTTTTT,CASSYRGGLAHTGELFF
NA,TRBJ2-3,many,TRBV7-2,TGTGCCAGCAGCTTAGCGCGGGGTGGAGATACGCAGTATTTT,CASSLARGGDTQYF
TRBD2,TRBJ2-7,NA,TRBV5-5,TGTGCCAGCAGCTTGACTAGCGGGGGGTCCTCCGAGCAGTACTTC,CASSLTSGGSSEQYF
TRBD1,TRBJ1-2,NA,TRBV5-1,TGCGCCAGCAGTCCATTACAGGGGGCGCGTTATGACTACACCTTC,CASSPLQGARYDYTF
NA,TRBJ2-2,NA,TRBV29-1,TGCAGCGTTGCATCCGGGGGTAGTGTCACCGGGGAGCTGTTTTTT,CSVASGGSVTGELFF
TRBD2,TRBJ2-1,many,TRBV20-1,TGCAGTGCTAGAGATCAACTAGCGGGGGGGTACAATGAGCAGTTCTTC,CSARDQLAGGYNEQFF
TRBD1,TRBJ1-2,NA,TRBV28,TGTGCCAGCAGTTCCGTTAGGACAGGGGGTTATGGCTACACCTTC,CASSSVRTGGYGYTF
TRBD2,TRBJ2-1,few,TRBV7-2,TGTGCCAGCAGCTTACAAAGCGGGGGGGCGGTTTGGAATGAGCAGTTCTTC,CASSLQSGGAVWNEQFF
TRBD2,TRBJ2-3,few,TRBV2,TGTGCCAGCATCGTCGGACTAGCGTCAGATACGCAGTATTTT,CASIVGLASDTQYF
NA,TRBJ2-7,NA,TRBV9,TGTGCCAGCAGCGTAGGTGGGGCGTTGGGCTACGAGCAGTACTTC,CASSVGGALGYEQYF
NA,TRBJ1-1,NA,TRBV7-9,TGTGCCAGCAGCCCAAGTCGGGACACTGAAGCTTTCTTT,CASSPSRDTEAFF
NA,TRBJ1-1,NA,TRBV12-3/TRBV12-4,TGTGCCAGCCTCGGGGGGGCGGAAGCTTTCTTT,CASLGGAEAFF
NA,TRBJ2-7,NA,TRBV6-2/TRBV6-3,TGTGCCAGCAGTCGTCGTACTCCCGAGCAGTACTTC,CASSRRTPEQYF
NA,TRBJ1-2,NA,TRBV11-2,TGTGCCAGCAGCGATTTCCGGGGAGATGGCTACACCTTC,CASSDFRGDGYTF
TRBD2,TRBJ2-1,NA,TRBV20-1,TGCAATGCTAGAGACCCGACTAGCGGGGGATACAATGAGCAGTTCTTC,CNARDPTSGGYNEQFF
TRBD1,TRBJ2-7,few,TRBV29-1,TGCAGCGTTGGGACAGGGGATAGCGAGCAGTACTTC,CSVGTGDSEQYF
TRBD1,TRBJ1-5,NA,TRBV5-8,TGTGCCAGCAGACCTGAGGGACAGAGCAATCAGCCCCAGCATTTT,CASRPEGQSNQPQHF
TRBD2,TRBJ2-1,NA,TRBV20-1,TGCAGTGCTAGTACGGCGGGGGGTACCCCCGATGAGCAGTTCTTC,CSASTAGGTPDEQFF
NA,TRBJ1-2,few,TRBV12-3/TRBV12-4,TGTGCCAGCAGGGGGGGGCGGCACTATGGCTACACCTTC,CASRGGRHYGYTF
TRBD1,TRBJ2-7,NA,TRBV29-1,TGCAGCGCCTCGACAGGGCCTTCCTACGAGCAGTACTTC,CSASTGPSYEQYF
TRBD1,TRBJ2-7,NA,TRBV6-5,TGTGCCAGCAGGACGACAGGGAGCCACGAGCAGTACTTC,CASRTTGSHEQYF
NA,TRBJ1-2,NA,TRBV12-3/TRBV12-4,TGTGCCAGCAGTTTAGCGCTCTATGGCCACACCTTC,CASSLALYGHTF
NA,TRBJ1-6,NA,TRBV20-1,TGCAGTGCTAGAGGGGCAGACAGGAGCTCCTATAATTCACCCCTCCACTTT,CSARGADRSSYNSPLHF
TRBD2,TRBJ2-3,NA,TRBV7-9,TGTGCCAGCAGCCCGAATAGCGGGGGCCCAGATACGCAGTATTTT,CASSPNSGGPDTQYF
NA,TRBJ2-2,NA,TRBV5-1,TGCGCCAGCAGCCGTCCTGGATTCTCGGCCACCGGGGAGCTGTTTTTT,CASSRPGFSATGELFF